The 3 T cell receptor beta chains in this list originate from one sample, sequenced in a study of neurological immune-mediated disorders. TCRdb recomputed calls from the 5' RACE reads with MiXCR, one row per CDR3 protein. The data contain approximately 86,000 distinct CDR3 sequences, just over 2.5% of them singletons. Sequencing used PBMCs. These receptors all come from a woman in her thirties with multiple sclerosis.

This clonotype was picked up many times. The chain employs TRBV6-6 and TRBJ1-2; D unclear. The CDR3 contains 14 residues. Trimming removed 6 bases from V and 0 bases from J, with 11 bases in between. The germline CDR1 and CDR2 sequences are MNHNY and SVGAGI (reference sequence). The CDR3 sequence is CASSEWEANYGYTF. CDR3 coding DNA: TGTGCCAGCAGCGAGTGGGAGGCTAACTATGGCTACACCTTC.

Ten or more counts support this clonotype. V is TRBV15 and J is TRBJ2-7, with 9 nucleotides matching TRBD1. This CDR3 is built from 14 residues. The V gene end was trimmed by 5 bases and the J gene end by 5 bases; junction bases not matched to a gene: 7. Germline CDR1 LNHNV, CDR2 YYDKDF (reference sequence). CDR3 DNA: TGTGCCACCAGCCTCCCTGGGACAGGGAACGAGCAGTACTTC. This encodes CATSLPGTGNEQYF.

This clonotype was counted ten times or more. The rearrangement uses TRBV25-1 and TRBJ1-3; D not certain. The CDR3 sequence is 10 residues long. Germline CDR1 reads MGHDK; CDR2 reads SYGVNS. Trimming pared 8 bases from V and 7 bases from J, leaving 6 bases between. The DNA of the CDR3 is TGTGCCAGCGGAGGTAACACCATATATTTT. Protein sequence: CASGGNTIYF.